This T cell receptor beta chain was recovered during a study of T cell responses to AZD1222 COVID-19 vaccine. Repertoires were generated with immunoSEQ multiplex PCR, while TCRdb's copy carries only in-frame clones and drops some. Seen here are 130,000 or so clones, about 90% observed once, and the top ten hold about 7.5%. Findings and limits, study-wide: White British people made up most donors, females outnumbered males, and clonal diversity was possibly underestimated. Dominant CD4 TCR responses targeted spike regions 160-218 and 743-854.

With respect to this clone: Its target is not known.

Germline trimming cut 4 bases from V and 4 bases from J; bases unmatched to any gene: 2. The CDR3 spans 14 residues. Germline CDR1 is SEHNR and CDR2 is FQNEAQ (reference sequence). The sequence came from an adult who received the MenACWY meningococcal vaccine as a control. The sample in question was peripheral blood, obtained 28 days after the second dose of the MenACWY control vaccine. V usage is TRBV7-9 and J usage is TRBJ1-4; 8 nucleotides match TRBD1. The CDR3 coding sequence is TGTGCCAGCAGCTCTGGACAGGGTAATGAAAAACTGTTTTTT. Protein: CASSSGQGNEKLFF. Supplemented by reference TRBV7-9 and TRBJ1-4, the full variable domain reads DTGVSQNPRHKITKRGQNVTFRCDPISEHNRLYWYRQTLGQGPEFLTYFQNEAQLEKSRLLSDRFSAERPKGSFSTLEIQRTEQGDSAMYLCASSSGQGNEKLFFGSGTQLSVL.